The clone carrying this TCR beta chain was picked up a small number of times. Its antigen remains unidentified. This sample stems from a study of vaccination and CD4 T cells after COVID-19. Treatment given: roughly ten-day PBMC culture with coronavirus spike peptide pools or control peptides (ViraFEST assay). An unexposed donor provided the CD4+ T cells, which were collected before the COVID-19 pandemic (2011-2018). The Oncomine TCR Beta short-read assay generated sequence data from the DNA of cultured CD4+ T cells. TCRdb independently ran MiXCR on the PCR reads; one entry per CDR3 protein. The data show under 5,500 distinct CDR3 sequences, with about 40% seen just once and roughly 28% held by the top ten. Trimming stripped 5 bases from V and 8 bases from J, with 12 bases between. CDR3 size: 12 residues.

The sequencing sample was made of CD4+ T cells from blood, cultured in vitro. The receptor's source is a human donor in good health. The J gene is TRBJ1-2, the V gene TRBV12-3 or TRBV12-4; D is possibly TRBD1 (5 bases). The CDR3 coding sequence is TGTGCCAGCAGTGCGGATAGGGGAGGCTACACCTTC. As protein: CASSADRGGYTF.